These 21 T cell receptor beta chains came from one sample sequenced in a study of cytomegalovirus exposure and HLA in healthy donors. The PCR ran on 60 Vbeta and 13 Jbeta primers. Repertoires were generated with immunoSEQ multiplex PCR, while TCRdb's copy carries only in-frame clones and drops some. The sample contains roughly 170,000 clones, roughly 80% of which appear only once. The sample comprised PBMCs. Receptor source: a woman between 45 and 65 years old in good health and CMV-seropositive.

This chain uses TRBV7-2 with TRBJ1-1; no reliable D call. There are 13 residues in the CDR3. V lost 2 bases to trimming and J lost 3 bases, with 7 bases between them. Germline V lookup: CDR1 SGHTA, CDR2 FQGNSA. CDR3 sequence reads: CASSLSPYTEAFF. The CDR3, as DNA: TGTGCCAGCAGCTTATCCCCATACACTGAAGCTTTCTTT.

In this sample, this clone turned up once. The rearrangement joins TRBV2 to TRBJ1-2, with D possibly TRBD1 on 5 matching bases. Germline CDR1 SNHLY, CDR2 FYNNEI. This CDR3 has 14 residues. Trimming removed 6 bases at V and 4 bases at J, with 15 bases between. CDR3: CASSSISDSYGYTF. The CDR3 DNA reads TGTGCCAGCAGCTCGATCAGTGACAGCTATGGCTACACCTTC.

The V call is TRBV19, the J call TRBJ2-7, with 8 bases aligning to TRBD1. This CDR3 has 16 residues. J lost 3 bases, V lost 4 bases, and 11 bases had no gene match. Germline CDR1 LNHDA, CDR2 SQIVND (reference sequence). The CDR3 DNA reads TGTGCCAGTAGTACCTCCCTAGGACAGGGATTCTACGAGCAGTACTTC. Translation: CASSTSLGQGFYEQYF. The whole variable domain, filled in from reference TRBV19 and TRBJ2-7, reads DGGITQSPKYLFRKEGQNVTLSCEQNLNHDAMYWYRQDPGQGLRLIYYSQIVNDFQKGDIAEGYSVSREKKESFPLTVTSAQKNPTAFYLCASSTSLGQGFYEQYFGPGTRLTVT.

The chain employs TRBV19 and TRBJ2-4; tentatively, D is TRBD2 (5 bases). This CDR3 region has 16 residues. V lost 5 bases, J lost 1 base, and 15 bases lay in between. Germline CDR1 LNHDA, CDR2 SQIVND (reference sequence). The CDR3 coding sequence is TGTGCCAGTAGTCCCCCAGAGGGAAGGGCCAAAAACATTCAGTACTTC. Amino acids: CASSPPEGRAKNIQYF.

The genes are TRBV7-2 and TRBJ2-2, with unresolved D. Trimming took 5 bases from V and 6 from J, leaving 10 bases between them. This CDR3 contains 13 residues. From germline, CDR1 is SGHTA and CDR2 FQGNSA. Here the CDR3 DNA reads TGTGCCAGCAGCCAAACCCCAGCCGGGGAGCTGTTTTTT. Translated, it gives CASSQTPAGELFF.

The J gene is TRBJ1-1, the V gene TRBV21-1; the tabulated D call, TRBD1, remains unverified against the DNA. TRBV21-1 is flagged as a pseudogene. CDR3 size: 16 residues. CDR3 nucleotide sequence: TGTGCCAGCGAAAGTGGGAGAGGGGGCATGAACACTGAAGCTTTCTTT. Translated, it gives CASESGRGGMNTEAFF.

The genes are TRBV19 and TRBJ2-5; D is unresolved. This CDR3 region has 15 residues. The germline gives CDR1 LNHDA, CDR2 SQIVND (reference sequence). Trimming shortened V by 1 base and J by 2 bases, and 11 bases separated the two germline ends. CDR3 nucleotides: TGTGCCAGTAGTATAGCAGGCAAAGGACAAGAGACCCAGTACTTC. It specifies CASSIAGKGQETQYF.

The CDR3 DNA sequence: TGTGCTAGTGGTTTGGACACAATGAACACTGAAGCTTTCTTT. Amino acids: CASGLDTMNTEAFF. This chain links TRBV12-5 with TRBJ1-1, with no clear D. This CDR3 is built from 14 residues. V was shortened by 1 base and J by 0 bases, with 6 bases between the two germline ends. CDR1 and CDR2 from the germline V gene are LGHNT and FRNRAP.

This clone was detected only a few times. The chain carries TRBV30 and TRBJ2-3; D perhaps matches TRBD1 (5 bases). This CDR3 comprises 15 residues. The ends were cut back, 2 bases at V and 0 bases at J, with 12 bases in the middle. Germline CDR1 and CDR2: GTSNPN and SVGIG (reference sequence). CDR3 in DNA: TGTGCCTGGAGTCCATGGGGCACTAGCACAGATACGCAGTATTTT. It codes for CAWSPWGTSTDTQYF.

The rearrangement uses TRBV27 and TRBJ1-3; D is possibly TRBD1 (6 bases). Deletions cut 7 bases from V and 2 bases from J, with 12 bases between. Germline CDR1 is MNHEY and CDR2 is SMNVEV (reference sequence). This CDR3 region has 14 residues. The CDR3 DNA is TGTGCCAGCACCTCAGGGGTCCCTGGAAACACCATATATTTT. Its translation: CASTSGVPGNTIYF.

The V call is TRBV14, the J call TRBJ2-5; D is perhaps TRBD2 (5 bases). Germline CDR1 SGHDN, CDR2 FVKESK. V lost 6 bases and J 5 bases, leaving 19 bases between the germline ends. The CDR3 covers 15 residues. The CDR3: CASRPGGQARETQYF. CDR3 coding DNA: TGTGCCAGCAGACCGGGCGGGCAGGCGAGGGAGACCCAGTACTTC.

This rearrangement joins TRBV6-5 to TRBJ2-3; 8 bases match TRBD2. The CDR3 is made up of 12 amino acids. J gave up 5 bases and V 10 bases, and 5 bases lay outside the gene matches. CDR1 and CDR2 (germline): MNHEY, SVGAGI. DNA for the CDR3: TGTGCCACCCGCGGGGGGCAAGATACGCAGTATTTT. Protein sequence: CATRGGQDTQYF.

The chain recombines TRBV6-6 with TRBJ1-2; 8 bases align to TRBD1. J gave up 8 bases and V 7 bases, and 6 bases lay outside the gene matches. Germline assignment: CDR1 MNHNY and CDR2 SVGAGI (reference sequence). The CDR3 spans 12 residues. CDR3 coding DNA: TGTGCCAGCAACGACAGGGGAGTCGGCTACACCTTC. Protein sequence: CASNDRGVGYTF.

The chain uses TRBV15 and TRBJ1-5; unclear D gene. The CDR3 spans 14 residues. Germline CDR1 LNHNV, CDR2 YYDKDF (reference sequence). Trimming removed 1 base from V and 0 bases from J, with 4 bases in between. CDR3 DNA sequence: TGTGCCACCAGCAGAGGGGCTAGCAATCAGCCCCAGCATTTT. Its translation is CATSRGASNQPQHF.

The rearrangement links TRBV30 to TRBJ2-1; 10 bases are a match to TRBD2. The CDR3 is made up of 15 amino acids. Per germline, CDR1 GTSNPN and CDR2 SVGIG (reference sequence). Trimming removed 2 bases from V and 7 bases from J; junction bases left unmatched: 8. The CDR3 DNA is TGTGCCTGGAGTCCTACAGCGGGGGGGCGTAATGAGCAGTTCTTC. Translated, it gives CAWSPTAGGRNEQFF. The entire variable domain, with the rest obtained from reference TRBV30 and TRBJ2-1, is as follows: SQTIHQWPATLVQPVGSPLSLECTVEGTSNPNLYWYRQAAGRGLQLLFYSVGIGQISSEVPQNLSASRPQDRQFILSSKKLLLSDSGFYLCAWSPTAGGRNEQFFGPGTRLTVL.

This chain uses TRBV7-2 with TRBJ2-1; a weak D match, TRBD2 (6 bases). This CDR3 has 16 amino acids. The germline V gene has CDR1 SGHTA and CDR2 FQGNSA. Trimming took off 3 bases at V and 0 bases at J, with 12 bases between the two ends. CDR3 DNA sequence: TGTGCCAGCAGCTTGTTTGGGGGGAGCTCCTACAATGAGCAGTTCTTC. Protein sequence: CASSLFGGSSYNEQFF.

The V gene is TRBV7-8, the J gene TRBJ1-1; no clear D. The CDR3 is made up of 13 amino acids. Germline V gene sequence: CDR1 SGHVS, CDR2 FQNEAQ. Deletions cut 2 bases from V and 5 bases from J, with 9 bases between. The CDR3 nucleotides read TGTGCCAGCAGCTTAACGGGTTGGACTGAAGCTTTCTTT. Translation gives CASSLTGWTEAFF. Based on the CDR3 plus reference TRBV7-8 and TRBJ1-1, the full variable domain is GAGVSQSPRYKVAKRGQDVALRCDPISGHVSLFWYQQALGQGPEFLTYFQNEAQLDKSGLPSDRFFAERPEGSVSTLKIQRTQQEDSAVYLCASSLTGWTEAFFGQGTRLTVV.

The chain employs TRBV27 and TRBJ1-1; perhaps TRBD1 as D (5 bases). Germline CDR1 is MNHEY and CDR2 is SMNVEV (reference sequence). Trimming took 6 bases from V and 3 from J, leaving 14 bases between them. The CDR3 is 14 amino acids. CDR3 sequence reads: CASSWASGDTEAFF. CDR3 nucleotide sequence: TGTGCCAGCAGCTGGGCCTCGGGGGACACTGAAGCTTTCTTT.

This chain connects TRBV4-2 to TRBJ2-3; D may be TRBD2 (5 bases). V was shortened by 1 base and J by 2 bases, with 16 bases between the two germline ends. CDR3 size: 17 residues. From germline, CDR1 is LGHNA and CDR2 YNFKEQ. CDR3: CASSQAPRAPDTDTQYF. The CDR3 coding sequence is TGTGCCAGCAGCCAAGCCCCGCGGGCTCCGGACACAGATACGCAGTATTTT.

The rearrangement joins TRBV7-9 to TRBJ1-2; 10 positions match TRBD1. The germline CDR1 and CDR2 sequences are SEHNR and FQNEAQ (reference sequence). J lost 7 bases, V lost 5 bases, and 10 bases had no gene match. The CDR3 sequence is 15 residues long. The CDR3 region is CASSRGTGVMSGYTF. In nucleotides, the CDR3 is TGTGCCAGCAGCAGGGGGACAGGGGTTATGTCTGGCTACACCTTC.

This clone was seen a few times. This chain joins TRBV2 and TRBJ2-1, with D maybe TRBD1 (5 bases). V shed 7 bases and J shed 9 bases, with 13 bases lying between them. CDR3 size: 12 residues. Per the germline V gene, CDR1 is SNHLY and CDR2 is FYNNEI. Here the CDR3 DNA reads TGTGCCAGCAAGAACTGGGGCGGTGAGCAGTTCTTC. This sequence encodes CASKNWGGEQFF.